A selection of T cell receptor beta chains follows, all from one sample in a study of T-cell reconstitution after alpha-beta-depleted transplantation in children. TCRdb reprocessed the PCR reads via MiXCR and lists one record per CDR3 protein. This sample yields about 300,000 distinct CDR3 sequences, of which roughly 9.1% are seen a single time; 7% to 9.5% belongs to the top ten. This sample comprised PBMCs, obtained before TCRalphabeta/CD19-depleted stem cell transplant. The receptors derive from a boy younger than two with acute myeloid leukemia, due to receive a stem cell transplant. Both conserved end residues are part of each CDR3. Fields, in order: J gene, D gene, V gene, clone size, CDR3 protein, CDR3 DNA. D genes are given only for firm matches. The size entry is marked missing in some rows and otherwise reads once, few, many or a size class.

TRBJ2-3	NA	TRBV5-5	NA	CASSRERSSTDTQYF	TGTGCCAGCAGCCGGGAGCGCTCTAGCACAGATACGCAGTATTTT
TRBJ2-7	TRBD2	TRBV7-2	many	CASSLRTSGGYEQYF	TGTGCCAGCAGCTTACGGACTAGCGGGGGGTACGAGCAGTACTTC
TRBJ1-4	TRBD1	TRBV10-3	many	CAVGQGREKLFF	TGTGCCGTAGGACAGGGGAGGGAAAAACTGTTTTTT
TRBJ2-5	NA	TRBV4-3	many	CASSQDKGRLAQYF	TGCGCCAGCAGCCAAGATAAAGGACGCTTGGCCCAGTACTTC
TRBJ2-1	TRBD2	TRBV6-1	many	CASSPLRGAYNEQFF	TGTGCCAGCAGTCCCTTGCGGGGGGCATACAATGAGCAGTTCTTC
TRBJ2-3	NA	TRBV24-1	many	CATSDPQLTDTQYF	TGTGCCACCAGTGACCCGCAACTCACAGATACGCAGTATTTT
TRBJ2-3	NA	TRBV11-2	many	CASSLDPRRGGPDTQYF	TGTGCCAGCAGCTTAGACCCGAGGAGGGGGGGCCCAGATACGCAGTATTTT
TRBJ1-5	NA	TRBV28	many	CASSLSGGNQPQHF	TGTGCCAGCAGTTTATCCGGAGGCAATCAGCCCCAGCATTTT
TRBJ2-7	NA	TRBV7-8	NA	CASSLGGGTAFSYKQYF	TGTGCCAGCAGCTTAGGCGGAGGGACAGCGTTCTCCTACAAGCAGTACTTC
TRBJ2-5	TRBD2	TRBV5-1	many	CASSPGLAGEQETQYF	TGCGCCAGCAGCCCCGGACTAGCGGGAGAACAAGAGACCCAGTACTTC